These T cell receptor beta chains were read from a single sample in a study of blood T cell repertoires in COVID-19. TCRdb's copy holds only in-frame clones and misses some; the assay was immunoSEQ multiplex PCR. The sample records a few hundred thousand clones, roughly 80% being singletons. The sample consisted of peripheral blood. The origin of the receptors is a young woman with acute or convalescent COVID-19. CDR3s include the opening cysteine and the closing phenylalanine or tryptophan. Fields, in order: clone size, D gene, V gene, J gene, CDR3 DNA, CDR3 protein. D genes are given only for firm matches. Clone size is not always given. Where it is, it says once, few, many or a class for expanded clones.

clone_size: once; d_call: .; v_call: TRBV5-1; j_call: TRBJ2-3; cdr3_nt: TGCGCCACCTCTAAAGGGGTCCCAGATACGCAGTATTTT; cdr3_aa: CATSKGVPDTQYF
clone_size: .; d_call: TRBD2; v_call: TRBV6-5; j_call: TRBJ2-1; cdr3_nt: TGTGCCAGCAGTTCCCTGACTAGCGGGGTGAACAATGAGCAGTTCTTC; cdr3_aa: CASSSLTSGVNNEQFF
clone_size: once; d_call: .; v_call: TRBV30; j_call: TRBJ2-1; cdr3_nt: TGTGCCCGCCCCTTTGCGGGCCCCTACAATGAGCAGTTCTTC; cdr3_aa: CARPFAGPYNEQFF
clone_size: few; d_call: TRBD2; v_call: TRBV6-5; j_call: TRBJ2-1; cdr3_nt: TGTGCCAGCAGTCGTGTTGGGCTAGCGGACAATGAGCAGTTCTTC; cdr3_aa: CASSRVGLADNEQFF
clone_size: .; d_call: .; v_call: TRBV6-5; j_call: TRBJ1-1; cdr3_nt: TGTGCCAGCAGTTGGACAGTTAACACTGAAGCTTTCTTT; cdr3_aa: CASSWTVNTEAFF
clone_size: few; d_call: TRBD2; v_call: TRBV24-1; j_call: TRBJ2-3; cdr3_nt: TGTGCCACCAGCGGCGCAGCGGGAGGGAGTGATACGCAGTATTTT; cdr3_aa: CATSGAAGGSDTQYF
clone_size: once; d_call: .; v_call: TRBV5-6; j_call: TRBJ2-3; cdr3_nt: TGTGCCAGCAGTCGAGGGCCAGCAAGCACAGATACGCAGTATTTT; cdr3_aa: CASSRGPASTDTQYF
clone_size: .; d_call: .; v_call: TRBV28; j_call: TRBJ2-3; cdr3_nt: TGTGCCAGCAGTTTACGGGATACGCAGTATTTT; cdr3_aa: CASSLRDTQYF
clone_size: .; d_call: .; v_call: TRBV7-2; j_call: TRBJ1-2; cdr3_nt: TGTGCCAGCAGCTTCGGGACACCTAACTATGGCTACACCTTC; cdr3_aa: CASSFGTPNYGYTF
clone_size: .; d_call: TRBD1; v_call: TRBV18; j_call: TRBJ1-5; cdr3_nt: TGTGCCAGCTCATCCCGGCGACAGGGCGTCAATCAGCCCCAGCATTTT; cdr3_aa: CASSSRRQGVNQPQHF
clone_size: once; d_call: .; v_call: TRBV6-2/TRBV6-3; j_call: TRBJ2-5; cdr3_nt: TGTGCCAGCAGCCACGACAGGTACCAAGAGACCCAGTACTTC; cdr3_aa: CASSHDRYQETQYF
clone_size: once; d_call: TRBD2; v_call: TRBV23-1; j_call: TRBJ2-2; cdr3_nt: TGCGCCAGCAGTCATCCTGGCCGGGGCGGCCCTACTAGCGCCGAAAGCGGGGAGCTGTTTTTT; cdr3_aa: CASSHPGRGGPTSAESGELFF
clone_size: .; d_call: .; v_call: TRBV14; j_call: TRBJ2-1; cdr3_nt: TGTGCCAGCAGCCAAGATTATGCCAGGTCCCGCTACAATGAGCAGTTCTTC; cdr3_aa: CASSQDYARSRYNEQFF
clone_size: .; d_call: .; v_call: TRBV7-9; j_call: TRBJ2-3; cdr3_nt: TGTGCCAGCAGCGTCGAGGATACGCAGTATTTT; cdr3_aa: CASSVEDTQYF
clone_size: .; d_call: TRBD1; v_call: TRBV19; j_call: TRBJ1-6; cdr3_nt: TGTGCCAGTAGTAGGGACAGCAGCTCCTATAATTCACCCCTCCACTTT; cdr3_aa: CASSRDSSSYNSPLHF
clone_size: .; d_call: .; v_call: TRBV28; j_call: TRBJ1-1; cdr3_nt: TGTGCCAGCAGCCGCGGGGAGGGGTTCGCTGTCGGCACTGAAGCTTTCTTT; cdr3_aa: CASSRGEGFAVGTEAFF
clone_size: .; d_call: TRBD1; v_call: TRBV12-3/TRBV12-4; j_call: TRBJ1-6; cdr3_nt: TGTGCCAGCAGTCCCGCCACAGGGGCACCCCTCCACTTT; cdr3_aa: CASSPATGAPLHF
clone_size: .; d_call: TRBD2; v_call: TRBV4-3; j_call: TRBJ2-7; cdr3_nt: TGCGCCAGCAGCCAAATCGTGGGAGGGGTGCTCTACGAGCAGTACTTC; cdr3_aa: CASSQIVGGVLYEQYF
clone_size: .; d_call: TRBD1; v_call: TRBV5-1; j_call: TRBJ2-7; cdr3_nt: TGCGCCAGCAGCAATCGACATACAGGGGCCACCTACGAGCAGTACTTC; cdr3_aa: CASSNRHTGATYEQYF
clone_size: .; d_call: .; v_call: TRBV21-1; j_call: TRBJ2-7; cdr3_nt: TGTGCCAGCAGCAAACCTTTATCGACCCTGGCTAGCCCACTGCTCGAGCAGTACTTC; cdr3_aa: CASSKPLSTLASPLLEQYF
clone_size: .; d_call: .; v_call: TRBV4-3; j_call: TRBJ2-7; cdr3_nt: TGCGCCAGCAGCCAAGGCCGGGACTCAACTAGCTCCTACGAGCAGTACTTC; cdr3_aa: CASSQGRDSTSSYEQYF
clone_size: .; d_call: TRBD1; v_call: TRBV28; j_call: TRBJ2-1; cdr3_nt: TGTGCCAGCAGTAAGCCACAGGGGGCCTTCGAGCAGTTCTTC; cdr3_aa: CASSKPQGAFEQFF
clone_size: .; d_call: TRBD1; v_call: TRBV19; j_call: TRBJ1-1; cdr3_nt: TGTGCCAGTCTGTCTGAGGGGGCTTACACTGAAGCTTTCTTT; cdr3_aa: CASLSEGAYTEAFF
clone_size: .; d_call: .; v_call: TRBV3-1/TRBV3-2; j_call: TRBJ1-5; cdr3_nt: TGTGCCAGCAGCCAAGTTGGCCAGCCCCAGCATTTT; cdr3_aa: CASSQVGQPQHF
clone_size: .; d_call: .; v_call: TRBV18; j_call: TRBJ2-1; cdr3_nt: TGTGCCTCGCGGCTCCTTTCCTACAATGAGCAGTTCTTC; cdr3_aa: CASRLLSYNEQFF
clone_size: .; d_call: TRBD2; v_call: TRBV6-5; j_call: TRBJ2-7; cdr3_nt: TGTGCCAGCAGTTACTCTTCGGGCGGGAGGGTGGACGAGCAGTACTTC; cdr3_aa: CASSYSSGGRVDEQYF
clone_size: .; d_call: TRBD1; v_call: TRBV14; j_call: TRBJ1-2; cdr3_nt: TGTGCCAGCAGCCATCAGGGGGCGAGCTATGGCTACACCTTC; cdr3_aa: CASSHQGASYGYTF
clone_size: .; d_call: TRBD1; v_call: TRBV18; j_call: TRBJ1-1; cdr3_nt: TGTGCCAGCTCACCCCTCGGCGGACAGGAGAACACTGAAGCTTTCTTT; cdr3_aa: CASSPLGGQENTEAFF
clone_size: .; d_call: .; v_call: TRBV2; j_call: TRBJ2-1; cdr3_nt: TGTGCCAGCAGTGACTGGCTAGGCTCCTACAATGAGCAGTTCTTC; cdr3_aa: CASSDWLGSYNEQFF
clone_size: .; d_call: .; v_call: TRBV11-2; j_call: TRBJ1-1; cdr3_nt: TGTGCCAGCAGCTTAGGCGTGAGCACTGAAGCTTTCTTT; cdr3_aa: CASSLGVSTEAFF
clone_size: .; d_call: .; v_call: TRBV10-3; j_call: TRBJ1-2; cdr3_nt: TGTGCCATCAGTGATAGGACAGCGCAAGCTAACTATGGCTACACCTTC; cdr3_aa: CAISDRTAQANYGYTF
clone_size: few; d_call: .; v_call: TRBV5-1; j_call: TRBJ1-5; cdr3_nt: TGCGCCAGCAGCTTGGCGGCGGGGGGTAATCAGCCCCAGCATTTT; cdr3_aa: CASSLAAGGNQPQHF
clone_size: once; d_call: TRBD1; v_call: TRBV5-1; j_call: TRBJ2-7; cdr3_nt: TGCGCCAGCAGCATGGGGACAGGGGGCTACGAGCAGTACTTC; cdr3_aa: CASSMGTGGYEQYF
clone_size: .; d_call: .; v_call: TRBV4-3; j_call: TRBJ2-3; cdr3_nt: TGCGCCAGCAGCCAAAGAGGTGGTACGCAGTATTTT; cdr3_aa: CASSQRGGTQYF
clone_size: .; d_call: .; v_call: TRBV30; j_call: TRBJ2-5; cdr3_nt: TGTGCCTTAGGCAGGGGAGGGGAGACCCAGTACTTC; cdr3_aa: CALGRGGETQYF
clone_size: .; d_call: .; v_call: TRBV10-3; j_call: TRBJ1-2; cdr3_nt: TGTGCCATCAGTGACCAGATTAACTATGGCTACACCTTC; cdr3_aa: CAISDQINYGYTF
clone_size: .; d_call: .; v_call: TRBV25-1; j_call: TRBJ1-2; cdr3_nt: TGTGCCAGCAGTGAATCTCGGCGGGGAGGCTATGGCTACACCTTC; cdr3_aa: CASSESRRGGYGYTF
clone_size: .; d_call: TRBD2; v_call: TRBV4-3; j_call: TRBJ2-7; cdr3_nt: TGCGCCAGCAGCCAAGATATGCGGGGGGCGGCCTACGAGCAGTACTTC; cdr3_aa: CASSQDMRGAAYEQYF
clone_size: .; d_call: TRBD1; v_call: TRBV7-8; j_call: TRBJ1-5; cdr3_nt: TGTGCCAGCAGCTTAGTAGGGACAGGTAATCAGCCCCAGCATTTT; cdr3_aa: CASSLVGTGNQPQHF